This passage covers 15 T cell receptor beta chains from one sample sequenced in a study of blood T cell repertoires in COVID-19. Produced via immunoSEQ multiplex PCR; TCRdb's table is partial and in-frame only. The table records roughly 330,000 clones, 87% of them present only once. The sequenced sample was PBMCs or T cells enriched from blood (not recorded which). The receptors were sampled from a woman in her 30s who had recovered from COVID-19.

At least ten counts were recorded for this clone. V is TRBV11-2 and J is TRBJ2-1; TRBD2 is a possible D gene (5 bases). Germline V CDR1 and CDR2: SGHAT, FQNNGV. V lost 5 bases, J lost 1 base, and 12 bases lay in between. This CDR3 is 15 amino acids long. The chain's CDR3 is CASSADWTSYNEQFF. In DNA form, the CDR3 reads TGTGCCAGCAGCGCCGACTGGACTTCCTACAATGAGCAGTTCTTC.

This chain links TRBV2 with TRBJ2-7; a weak D match, TRBD1 (6 bases). The CDR3 is 13 residues long. Germline assignment: CDR1 SNHLY and CDR2 FYNNEI. The V end lost 6 bases, the J end lost 7 bases, and 16 bases lay between the germline ends. CDR3 region: CASRGGWGWEQYF. In DNA form, the CDR3 reads TGTGCCAGCAGAGGGGGTTGGGGTTGGGAGCAGTACTTC.

V and J are TRBV5-6 and TRBJ1-4; 9 positions match TRBD1. There are 16 residues in the CDR3. Germline trimming cut 4 bases from V and 7 bases from J; bases unmatched to any gene: 11. Germline CDR1 is SGHDT and CDR2 is YYEEEE. CDR3 bases: TGTGCCAGCAGCCAACTACAGGGGGCGAGAGGTGAAAAACTGTTTTTT. The encoded protein is CASSQLQGARGEKLFF.

The genes are TRBV15 and TRBJ2-5; D may be TRBD1 (6 bases). Germline V gene data show CDR1 as LNHNV and CDR2 as YYDKDF (reference sequence). The CDR3 contains 15 residues. The V gene lost 5 bases and the J gene lost 4 bases, with 17 bases spanning the gap. In nucleotides, the CDR3 is TGTGCCACCAGCCCACCAGGGGCCCAGGGAGAGACCCAGTACTTC. Protein product: CATSPPGAQGETQYF. Filled out from reference TRBV15 and TRBJ2-5, the complete variable domain reads DAMVIQNPRYQVTQFGKPVTLSCSQTLNHNVMYWYQQKSSQAPKLLFHYYDKDFNNEADTPDNFQSRRPNTSFCFLDIRSPGLGDTAMYLCATSPPGAQGETQYFGPGTRLLVL.

The V gene is TRBV28, the J gene TRBJ1-6, with D possibly being TRBD1 (5 bases). The CDR3 has 15 residues. Germline CDR1 reads MDHEN; CDR2 reads SYDVKM. The ends were cut back, 0 bases at V and 7 bases at J, with 10 bases in the middle. The DNA for the CDR3 is TGTGCCAGCAGTTTATGGGGGGGGTTCAATTCACCCCTCCACTTT. Its translation is CASSLWGGFNSPLHF.

This chain uses TRBV29-1 with TRBJ2-2; 8 positions agree with TRBD2. CDR3 length: 15 residues. Germline V gives CDR1 SQVTM, CDR2 ANQGSEA. Losses at the gene ends were 4 bases for V and 3 bases for J; bases not matched to a gene: 7. The CDR3 protein is CSVADGGGDTGELFF. CDR3 DNA sequence: TGCAGCGTTGCCGACGGGGGGGGCGACACCGGGGAGCTGTTTTTT.

This chain connects TRBV11-3 to TRBJ1-1; 7 bases align to TRBD1. The germline gives CDR1 SGHNT, CDR2 YENEEA. The CDR3 runs 13 residues. The junction had 4 bases not matched to a gene; V was cut back by 5 bases and J by 4 bases. The CDR3 coding sequence is TGTGCCAGCAGCCAGGACAGGTTCACTGAAGCTTTCTTT. Its protein product is CASSQDRFTEAFF. Full variable domain (remainder filled in from reference TRBV11-3 and TRBJ1-1): EAGVVQSPRYKIIEKKQPVAFWCNPISGHNTLYWYLQNLGQGPELLIRYENEEAVDDSQLPKDRFSAERLKGVDSTLKIQPAELGDSAVYLCASSQDRFTEAFFGQGTRLTVV.

This clone was recorded only once. This rearrangement joins TRBV27 to TRBJ1-6, with TRBD1 as a possible D gene (5 bases). The CDR3 covers 13 residues. Germline loops: CDR1 MNHEY, CDR2 SMNVEV (reference sequence). V was shortened by 6 bases and J by 8 bases, with 11 bases between the two germline ends. In nucleotides, the CDR3 is TGTGCCAGCAGCGGGACTTGGGATTCACCCCTCCACTTT. It is translated as CASSGTWDSPLHF.

The V and J genes are TRBV3-1 (or the pseudogene TRBV3-2) and TRBJ2-3; perhaps TRBD2 as D (5 bases). Between the trimmed V and J ends, which lost 0 bases and 2 bases, there was a span of 24 bases. Germline lookup yields CDR1 LGHDT and CDR2 YNNKEL (reference sequence). This CDR3 is built from 20 residues. DNA of the CDR3: TGTGCCAGCAGCCAAGATATTTTCCTCGCGGCTAGCCCCTACACAGATACGCAGTATTTT. It encodes CASSQDIFLAASPYTDTQYF.

The chain uses TRBV3-1 (or the pseudogene TRBV3-2) and TRBJ1-1; D is unresolved. The CDR3 spans 15 residues. Per germline, CDR1 LGHDT and CDR2 YNNKEL (reference sequence). V lost 3 bases and J 6 bases, leaving 17 bases between the germline ends. The CDR3, as DNA: TGTGCCAGCAGCCATGACCTCGGCGGCGGGGCTGAAGCTTTCTTT. Amino acid sequence: CASSHDLGGGAEAFF.

The CDR3 coding sequence is TGCGCCAGCAGCTTGGGTGACAGCTACTATGGCTACACCTTC. Residues: CASSLGDSYYGYTF. The chain employs TRBV5-1 and TRBJ1-2, with a tentative D call TRBD1 (5 bases). V lost 0 bases and J lost 3, with 9 bases in between. This CDR3 region has 14 residues. Germline-derived CDR1 and CDR2 are SGHRS and YFSETQ.

V usage is TRBV6-2 or TRBV6-3 and J usage is TRBJ1-1; 8 bases line up with TRBD1. The germline gives CDR1 MNHEY, CDR2 SVGEGT. V shed 5 bases, J shed 4 bases, and the junction held 9 bases outside the gene matches. CDR3 length: 15 amino acids. In DNA form, the CDR3 reads TGTGCCAGCAGTGGACAGGGACCTTTAGCCACTGAAGCTTTCTTT. Amino acids: CASSGQGPLATEAFF.

This chain links TRBV30 with TRBJ1-2, with 10 positions matching TRBD1. CDR1 and CDR2 from the germline V gene are GTSNPN and SVGIG (reference sequence). V was pared by 5 bases and J by 4 bases, with 7 bases of the junction left unmatched. The CDR3 contains 14 residues. The CDR3: CAWGLGQGFYGYTF. CDR3 bases: TGTGCCTGGGGCCTGGGACAGGGGTTCTATGGCTACACCTTC.

J is TRBJ2-2 and V is TRBV6-1; D ambiguous. V lost 2 bases and J lost 3, with 10 bases in between. Germline-derived CDR1 and CDR2 are MNHNS and SASEGT. The CDR3 extends over 15 amino acids. DNA of the CDR3: TGTGCCAGCAGTGAATTTGGAGCAGACACCGGGGAGCTGTTTTTT. This gives the protein CASSEFGADTGELFF.

The chain combines TRBV28 with TRBJ1-2; D is undetermined. Germline assignment: CDR1 MDHEN and CDR2 SYDVKM. V dropped 6 bases and J dropped 4 bases, with 9 bases sitting between them. The CDR3 runs 12 residues. The CDR3 DNA is TGTGCCAGCAGCCTCAGTGTCTATGGCTACACCTTC. The encoded protein is CASSLSVYGYTF.